Each of the 30 T cell receptor beta chains below was sequenced from the same sample in a study of T cell clonality in common variable immunodeficiency. Using immunoSEQ multiplex PCR, the repertoire was profiled, and TCRdb retains in-frame clones only, with some absent. The repertoire consists of 25,000 to 35,000 clones, none detected only once. The source material was peripheral blood mononuclear cells. The source of these receptors is a person aged 18 to 70 in good health.

This clone was recorded at least ten times. The CDR3 end falls 3 residues outside the read, so it is completed with the germline J gene. The chain links TRBV7-9 to TRBJ1-1; a possible D gene is TRBD1 (6 bases). CDR3 size: 11 residues. Germline lookup yields CDR1 SEHNR and CDR2 FQNEAQ (reference sequence). V was shortened by 11 bases and J by 3 bases, with 10 bases between the two germline ends. The DNA read from the CDR3 is TGTGCCCTGGACAGATACACTGAA. It specifies CALDRYTE. The CDR3 in its entirety is CALDRYTEAFF. Together with reference TRBV7-9 and TRBJ1-1, the CDR3 gives the full variable domain: DTGVSQNPRHKITKRGQNVTFRCDPISEHNRLYWYRQTLGQGPEFLTYFQNEAQLEKSRLLSDRFSAERPKGSFSTLEIQRTEQGDSAMYLCALDRYTEAFFGQGTRLTVV.

The table lists this clone with a few counts. The read ends 3 residues shy of where the CDR3 ends; the end is completed using the germline J gene. The V gene is TRBV19, the J gene TRBJ1-2, with D maybe TRBD1 (5 bases). The CDR3 length is 16 residues. The germline V gene encodes CDR1 LNHDA and CDR2 SQIVND (reference sequence). The chain's CDR3 is CASSHPGGTNPYDYTF. The sequenced part of the CDR3 DNA is TGTGCCAGTAGCCACCCCGGGGGGACCAATCCCTACGAC.

This clone has at least ten counts. The CDR3 end is not reached by the read, which stops 3 residues before it; the germline J gene fills it in. V and J are TRBV5-1 and TRBJ1-1; 9 bases align to TRBD1. Germline-derived CDR1 and CDR2 are SGHRS and YFSETQ. V dropped 2 bases and J dropped 3; count of bases not matched to a gene: 5. This CDR3 spans 15 amino acids. CDR3 loop: CASSLQGAEYTEAFF. The sequenced part of the CDR3 DNA is TGCGCCAGCAGCTTACAGGGGGCAGAGTACACTGAA.

This clone was recorded at least ten times. The read terminates 3 residues before the CDR3 end, so the remaining end is supplied by the germline J gene. The gene calls are TRBV6-1 and TRBJ2-7; 9 nucleotides match TRBD2. CDR3 length equals 17 residues. The germline gives CDR1 MNHNS, CDR2 SASEGT. Trimming at V came to 0 bases and at J to 1 base, leaving 7 bases not matched to a gene. CDR3 DNA (partial): TGTGCCAGCAGTGAAGCTAGGCTAGCGGGGTTTTCCTACGAG. Amino acid sequence: CASSEARLAGFSYE. The entire CDR3 protein is CASSEARLAGFSYEQYF.

On this clone itself: From the germline J gene comes the end of the CDR3, since the read stops 3 residues before it. This chain uses TRBV18 with TRBJ1-2, with 11 bases fitting TRBD1. The CDR3 runs to 15 residues. The germline CDR1 and CDR2 sequences are KGHSH and LQKENI. CDR3 DNA, as far as it was read: TGTGCCAGCTACCGGGACAGGGGGGGATCTAATGAC. Its protein product is CASYRDRGGSND. The whole CDR3 region reads CASYRDRGGSNDYTF. The full variable domain, its missing parts supplied by reference TRBV18 and TRBJ1-2, is NAGVMQNPRHLVRRRGQEARLRCSPMKGHSHVYWYRQLPEEGLKFMVYLQKENIIDESGMPKERFSAEFPKEGPSILRIQQVVRGDSAAYFCASYRDRGGSNDYTFGSGTRLTVV.

Many counts were recorded for this clone. The read ends 3 residues shy of where the CDR3 ends; the end is completed using the germline J gene. The rearrangement joins TRBV20-1 to TRBJ2-1; the match to TRBD2 covers 11 bases. The CDR3 sequence is 15 residues long. Germline CDR1 is DFQATT and CDR2 is SNEGSKA (reference sequence). J was trimmed by 8 bases and V by 6 bases; bases with no gene match: 12. Partial CDR3 DNA: TGCAGTGCCCCTAGCGGGGGGCAGCTCAGGGATGAG. Translation: CSAPSGGQLRDE. The whole CDR3 reads CSAPSGGQLRDEQFF.

In this sample, this clone turned up many times. The observed sequence ends 3 residues before the CDR3 terminus, with the missing tail filled in from the germline J gene. The chain recombines TRBV7-9 with TRBJ2-2; a weak D match, TRBD1 (5 bases). The CDR3 covers 13 residues. Between the trimmed V and J ends, which lost 6 bases and 4 bases, there was a span of 9 bases. CDR1 is SEHNR and CDR2 is FQNEAQ in the germline V gene (reference sequence). The CDR3 loop is CASRRTGTGELFF. The part of the CDR3 DNA that was read is TGTGCCAGCAGACGAACAGGCACCGGGGAG.

This clone appeared many times. Other nucleotide sequences in the sample specify the same CDR3. The covered CDR3 bases are TGTGCCAGCTTCGGGCTAGCTGCAGATACG. It codes for CASFGLAADT. The entire CDR3 protein reads CASFGLAADTQYF. This chain joins TRBV27 and TRBJ2-3; tentatively, D is TRBD2 (5 bases). The read is 3 residues too short to cover the CDR3 end, so that end is filled in from the germline J gene. CDR1 MNHEY and CDR2 SMNVEV come from the germline V gene (reference sequence). This CDR3 is 13 amino acids long. The V end lost 8 bases, the J end lost 4 bases, and 13 bases lay between the germline ends.

This clone has at least ten counts. CDR3 in amino acids: CTLGQGRLFPYEQYF. The CDR3 DNA, read in part, is TGCACCCTCGGGCAGGGGCGGTTGTTCCCCTACGAG. V usage is TRBV20-1 and J usage is TRBJ2-7; TRBD1 might be the D (6 bases). The read comes to an end 3 residues before the CDR3 does, leaving the germline J gene to fill in the end. There are 15 residues in the CDR3. Germline assignment: CDR1 DFQATT and CDR2 SNEGSKA (reference sequence).

This clone occurred many times. The sequenced fragment ends 3 residues before the CDR3 boundary, so the rest is inferred from the germline J gene. This sequence joins TRBV6-4 and TRBJ2-1, with TRBD2 matching 10 bases. This CDR3 region has 14 residues. J lost 6 bases, V lost 7 bases, and 6 bases had no gene match. Looked up from germline, CDR1 is MRHNA and CDR2 is SNTAGT. The part of the CDR3 DNA that was read is TGTGCCAGCAATCTAGCGGGAGTGGTCAATGAG. Its protein is CASNLAGVVNE. The whole CDR3 sequence is CASNLAGVVNEQFF.

There are many counts of this clone. This chain's CDR3 is CSASRGPSYNEQFF. CDR3 DNA (partial): TGCAGTGCTAGTCGAGGTCCCTCCTACAATGAG. The chain recombines TRBV20-1 with TRBJ2-1, with D hard to call. The read halts 3 residues ahead of the CDR3 end, with the missing end drawn from the germline J gene. V lost 3 bases and J 0 bases, leaving 9 bases between the germline ends. CDR1 and CDR2 from the germline V gene are DFQATT and SNEGSKA (reference sequence). The CDR3 totals 14 residues.

This clone was recorded many times. The read stops 3 residues short of the end of the CDR3; the missing end is completed from the germline J gene. V and J are TRBV3-1 (or the pseudogene TRBV3-2) and TRBJ2-2; no clear D gene. Per the germline V gene, CDR1 is LGHDT and CDR2 is YNNKEL (reference sequence). This CDR3 region has 13 residues. The V end lost 1 base, the J end lost 7 bases, and 7 bases lay between the germline ends. The CDR3 spells CASSQGTGGELFF. Partial CDR3 DNA: TGTGCCAGCAGCCAAGGTACTGGCGGGGAG.

The sequenced part of the CDR3 DNA is TGTGCCGGGGGACAGTCGATCAATCAGCCC. It translates to CAGGQSINQP. The CDR3 as a whole reads CAGGQSINQPQHF. V usage is TRBV2 and J usage is TRBJ1-5; 7 positions match TRBD1. The CDR3 end falls 3 residues outside the read, so it is completed with the germline J gene. Germline V gene data show CDR1 as SNHLY and CDR2 as FYNNEI. The CDR3 consists of 13 residues. Trimming removed 11 bases from V and 3 bases from J; junction bases left unmatched: 7.

This clone is termed medium-sized. The CDR3 end lies 3 residues beyond the end of the read and is filled in from the germline J gene. The chain is built from TRBV6-1 and TRBJ2-4; 10 bases map to TRBD1. V trimming: 4 bases; J trimming: 9 bases; junction bases outside the gene matches: 9. Germline CDR1 is MNHNS and CDR2 is SASEGT. The CDR3 is 15 amino acids. The CDR3 reads CASSGYRTGGAIQYF. Incomplete CDR3 DNA: TGTGCCAGCAGTGGATACCGGACAGGGGGTGCCATT.

At least ten counts were recorded for this clone. The CDR3 extends 3 residues past the end of the read, so its final part is completed from the germline J gene. This chain connects TRBV2 to TRBJ1-2; tentatively, D is TRBD1 (5 bases). Trimming shortened V by 5 bases and J by 7 bases, and 23 bases separated the two germline ends. Germline V gene data show CDR1 as SNHLY and CDR2 as FYNNEI. This CDR3 has 16 amino acids. The covered CDR3 bases are TGTGCCAGCAGTCCCAGCTCCGTCCGCGGGGCTACTGGC. It specifies CASSPSSVRGATG. The entire CDR3 protein is CASSPSSVRGATGYTF.

This clone was seen at least ten times. Coverage ceases 3 residues before the CDR3 finishes, and the germline J gene fills in the end. The chain joins TRBV7-2 to TRBJ1-5; possible D gene TRBD1, 6 bases. The CDR3 loop spans 15 amino acids. Trimming shortened V by 5 bases and J by 2 bases, and 13 bases separated the two germline ends. The germline V gene has CDR1 SGHTA and CDR2 FQGNSA. CDR3 residues: CASSVLQGGNQPQHF. The covered CDR3 bases are TGTGCCAGCAGCGTACTACAGGGCGGCAATCAGCCC.

This clone came up many times. The read terminates 3 residues before the CDR3 end, so the remaining end is supplied by the germline J gene. The V and J genes are TRBV7-9 and TRBJ1-4; a possible D gene is TRBD1 (6 bases). The CDR3 is 14 amino acids. V lost 5 bases and J 4 bases, leaving 11 bases between the germline ends. CDR1 SEHNR and CDR2 FQNEAQ come from the germline V gene (reference sequence). CDR3 DNA (partial): TGTGCCAGCAGCCGGACAGCTCTTAATGAAAAA. Protein sequence: CASSRTALNEK. The whole CDR3 sequence is CASSRTALNEKLFF.

This clone has ten or more counts. The read falls 3 residues short of the CDR3 end, and the missing part is taken from the germline J gene. The chain employs TRBV7-9 and TRBJ2-3; 7 bases fit TRBD1. V was clipped by 6 bases and J by 4 bases; unmatched bases: 10. Germline V lookup: CDR1 SEHNR, CDR2 FQNEAQ (reference sequence). The CDR3 has 15 amino acids. Partial CDR3 DNA: TGTGCCAGCAGTTTTACAGGGGAGTCGGCAGATACG. Its translation is CASSFTGESADT. The entire CDR3 is CASSFTGESADTQYF.

As regards this clone: The same CDR3 also results from other DNA sequences found in this sample. CDR3 DNA (partial): TGTGCCAGCAGCTTGAGGGCAGGGGGCTCTCAATCACCC. Its protein product is CASSLRAGGSQSP. The CDR3 in full is CASSLRAGGSQSPLHF. The gene calls are TRBV7-6 and TRBJ1-6; TRBD1 agrees at 8 bases. The CDR3 end is not reached by the read, which stops 3 residues before it; the germline J gene fills it in. The germline V gene has CDR1 SGHVS and CDR2 FNYEAQ. The J segment lost 10 bases and the V segment lost 3 bases, leaving 11 bases of the junction unmatched. This CDR3 contains 16 residues.

Many counts were recorded for this clone. The read is 3 residues too short to cover the CDR3 end, so that end is filled in from the germline J gene. This chain connects TRBV20-1 to TRBJ1-2, with D perhaps matching TRBD1 (5 bases). In germline, CDR1 is DFQATT, CDR2 SNEGSKA (reference sequence). V gave up 2 bases and J gave up 2 bases, with 9 bases separating them. This CDR3 is built from 13 residues. The CDR3 DNA, read in part, is TGCAGTGCTAGACAGACAGCCAACTATGGC. Translating it yields CSARQTANYG. The entire CDR3 is CSARQTANYGYTF.

This clone was recorded at least ten times. Coverage ceases 3 residues before the CDR3 finishes, and the germline J gene fills in the end. The V and J genes are TRBV20-1 and TRBJ2-1; D gene unclear. Trimming removed 3 bases from V and 5 bases from J, with 11 bases in between. The CDR3 contains 13 residues. CDR1 DFQATT and CDR2 SNEGSKA come from the germline V gene (reference sequence). The DNA read from the CDR3 is TGCAGTGCTAGGTCAAGGGCCGACAATGAG. It specifies CSARSRADNE. The complete CDR3 sequence is CSARSRADNEQFF.

This clone was seen at least ten times. The read comes to an end 3 residues before the CDR3 does, leaving the germline J gene to fill in the end. The chain joins TRBV10-2 to TRBJ2-5; 9 bases match TRBD2. The V gene's germline CDR1 is WSHSY and CDR2 SAAADI. V lost 7 bases to trimming and J lost 5 bases; unmatched junction nucleotides: 8. The CDR3 has 14 residues. CDR3 sequence reads: CASTNRGRGETQYF. The sequenced part of the CDR3 DNA is TGCGCCAGCACCAACCGCGGGAGGGGGGAGACC.

This clone was found many times. The CDR3 end is not reached by the read, which stops 3 residues before it; the germline J gene fills it in. The chain couples TRBV7-2 to TRBJ1-6; 9 bases are a match to TRBD1. Germline CDR1 SGHTA, CDR2 FQGNSA. Trimming removed 5 bases from V and 7 bases from J; junction bases left unmatched: 6. CDR3 length: 15 residues. CDR3 amino acids: CASSLLGQGNSPLHF. The CDR3 bases that were read are TGTGCCAGCAGCCTCCTGGGACAGGGAAATTCACCC.

This clone was found many times. The read finishes 3 residues shy of the CDR3 end, and the germline J gene is used to complete it. This chain links TRBV18 with TRBJ2-7, with TRBD2 as a possible D gene (6 bases). This CDR3 has 14 residues. Germline V gene lookup returns CDR1 KGHSH and CDR2 LQKENI. The V end lost 3 bases, the J end lost 3 bases, and 12 bases lay between the germline ends. This chain's CDR3 is CASSPGLGVYEQYF. The sequenced CDR3 bases are TGTGCCAGCTCACCGGGACTGGGAGTCTACGAG.

This clone was counted at least ten times. With the read ending 3 residues before the CDR3 end, the germline J gene is used to fill in that end. V gene TRBV6-2 or TRBV6-3 combines with J gene TRBJ1-1, with TRBD1 as a possible D gene (6 bases). CDR3 length equals 13 residues. Trimming left V 6 bases short and J 0 bases short, with 8 bases between. CDR1 is MNHEY and CDR2 is SVGEGT in the germline V gene. CDR3 sequence: CASRDSMNTEAFF. The DNA read from the CDR3 is TGTGCCAGCAGGGACAGCATGAACACTGAA.

This clone occurred many times. The observed sequence ends 3 residues before the CDR3 terminus, with the missing tail filled in from the germline J gene. The genes are TRBV12-3 or TRBV12-4 and TRBJ2-1, with D perhaps TRBD2 (6 bases). Trimming pared 5 bases from V and 5 bases from J, leaving 16 bases between. The CDR3 is 15 amino acids. Incomplete CDR3 DNA: TGTGCCAGCAGTAGGGACTCTGGGTTCGACAATGAG. This codes for CASSRDSGFDNE. The CDR3 in its entirety is CASSRDSGFDNEQFF.

With respect to this clone: The read terminates 3 residues before the CDR3 end, so the remaining end is supplied by the germline J gene. The chain employs TRBV7-9 and TRBJ2-5, with D tentatively TRBD2 (6 bases). The V and J ends lost 5 bases and 5 bases respectively, with 9 bases between them. Germline V CDR1 and CDR2: SEHNR, FQNEAQ (reference sequence). This CDR3 is built from 12 residues. CDR3 DNA, as far as it was read: TGTGCCAGCAGCCCGCGGGGCGAGACC. Its translation: CASSPRGET. The CDR3 reads in full as CASSPRGETQYF. The variable domain in full, with the rest retrieved from reference TRBV7-9 and TRBJ2-5, is DTGVSQNPRHKITKRGQNVTFRCDPISEHNRLYWYRQTLGQGPEFLTYFQNEAQLEKSRLLSDRFSAERPKGSFSTLEIQRTEQGDSAMYLCASSPRGETQYFGPGTRLLVL.

This clone showed up many times. CDR3 DNA, as far as it was read: TGTGCCAGTGCGGCGCAGGGCCACTCTAACTATGGC. This encodes CASAAQGHSNYG. The whole CDR3 protein is CASAAQGHSNYGYTF. The rearrangement uses TRBV2 and TRBJ1-2, with D possibly being TRBD1 (5 bases). The read ends 3 residues before the CDR3 terminus; that terminus is restored from the germline J gene. In germline, CDR1 is SNHLY, CDR2 FYNNEI. V was shortened by 9 bases and J by 0 bases, with 17 bases between the two germline ends. The CDR3 has 15 residues.

In this sample, this clone turned up many times. The read halts 3 residues ahead of the CDR3 end, with the missing end drawn from the germline J gene. The chain has TRBV6-2 or TRBV6-3 and TRBJ2-3; D perhaps matches TRBD1 (5 bases). This CDR3 spans 16 amino acids. Trimming took off 6 bases at V and 0 bases at J, with 16 bases between the two ends. Per germline, CDR1 MNHEY and CDR2 SVGEGT. Partial CDR3 DNA: TGTGCCAGCAGCCTATACCCGGCAGGGAGCACAGATACG. Translation gives CASSLYPAGSTDT. The CDR3 as a whole reads CASSLYPAGSTDTQYF.

This clone appeared many times. The read gets to within 3 residues of the CDR3 end, and the germline J gene fills in the rest. The chain combines TRBV18 with TRBJ2-2, with 8 bases lining up with TRBD2. Per germline, CDR1 KGHSH and CDR2 LQKENI. The V segment lost 1 base and the J segment 5 bases; nucleotides outside the gene matches: 0. The CDR3 totals 14 residues. The CDR3 bases that were read are TGTGCCAGCTCACCACAGCGGGAGACCGGGGAG. Its protein is CASSPQRETGE. The whole CDR3 reads CASSPQRETGELFF. Complete variable domain (other parts from reference TRBV18 and TRBJ2-2): NAGVMQNPRHLVRRRGQEARLRCSPMKGHSHVYWYRQLPEEGLKFMVYLQKENIIDESGMPKERFSAEFPKEGPSILRIQQVVRGDSAAYFCASSPQRETGELFFGEGSRLTVL.